Listed below are T cell receptor beta chains from one sample, sequenced in a study of T cells in Graves' hyperthyroidism and ophthalmopathy. TCRdb ran MiXCR on the multiplex PCR reads and lists one entry per CDR3 protein. The profile covers a few hundred thousand distinct CDR3 sequences, with 15% to 18% appearing a single time and approximately 30% taken by the ten largest. The sequenced sample consisted of blood. These receptors were obtained from a woman between 18 and 29 years old with Graves' hyperthyroidism that later progressed to Graves' ophthalmopathy. CDR3s include the opening cysteine and the closing phenylalanine or tryptophan. A D gene is named only where the DNA matches it firmly. Size is stated for part of the rows, as once, few or many counts, or as a class when the clone is expanded.

J: TRBJ2-5; size: -; D: -; V: TRBV9; DNA: TGTGCCAGCAGCGACAGGGCTTGGGGAGAGACCCAGTACTTC; CDR3: CASSDRAWGETQYF
J: TRBJ2-3; size: -; D: -; V: TRBV25-1; DNA: TGTGCCAGCAGTCCTGGGATATTCGACGTAGATACGCAGTATTTT; CDR3: CASSPGIFDVDTQYF
J: TRBJ2-7; size: few; D: -; V: TRBV25-1; DNA: TGTGCCAGCAGTGAATATATTTTAATACGAATCTACGAGCAGTACTTC; CDR3: CASSEYILIRIYEQYF
J: TRBJ2-5; size: many; D: -; V: TRBV7-8; DNA: TGTGCCAGCAGCTTATGGCGCCTTTGGGAGACCCAGTACTTC; CDR3: CASSLWRLWETQYF
J: TRBJ2-3; size: few; D: TRBD2; V: TRBV6-1; DNA: TGTGCCAGCAGTCCAGGCTGGCTAGCGGGAGCCCGGAGCACAGATACGCAGTATTTT; CDR3: CASSPGWLAGARSTDTQYF
J: TRBJ1-1; size: many; D: -; V: TRBV6-1; DNA: TGTGCCAGCAGTGAACCGTTGGGGGGTTCTGAAGCTTTCTTT; CDR3: CASSEPLGGSEAFF
J: TRBJ1-1; size: many; D: -; V: TRBV7-3; DNA: TGTGCCAGCAGCCAGCATCCGAACACTGAAGCTTTCTTT; CDR3: CASSQHPNTEAFF
J: TRBJ1-2; size: -; D: -; V: TRBV12-3/TRBV12-4; DNA: TGTGCCAGCACCTCGGACCTGGGATATGGCTACACCTTC; CDR3: CASTSDLGYGYTF
J: TRBJ2-3; size: -; D: TRBD1; V: TRBV19; DNA: TGTGCCAGTAGTATAGTCGGGACAGGGTTAGATACGCAGTATTTT; CDR3: CASSIVGTGLDTQYF
J: TRBJ2-6; size: few; D: TRBD1; V: TRBV28; DNA: TGTGCCAGCAGTGCTAATCAGGGGGTAGCTGGGGCCAACGTCCTGACTTTC; CDR3: CASSANQGVAGANVLTF
J: TRBJ2-1; size: -; D: TRBD2; V: TRBV11-2; DNA: TGTGCCAGCACCCTAGCGGGGGGGCACAGTGAGCAGTTCTTC; CDR3: CASTLAGGHSEQFF
J: TRBJ2-1; size: -; D: -; V: TRBV6-2/TRBV6-3; DNA: TGTGCCAGCAGACTCCGTAGGGGGGGTGCCTACAATGAGCAGTTCTTC; CDR3: CASRLRRGGAYNEQFF
J: TRBJ2-1; size: many; D: -; V: TRBV9; DNA: TGTGCCAGCAGCGTAGCTAGCGTAATCGGCGAGCAGTTCTTC; CDR3: CASSVASVIGEQFF
J: TRBJ1-1; size: many; D: -; V: TRBV18; DNA: TGTGCCAGCTCACCAGGTAGTGTCTGGACTGAAGCTTTCTTT; CDR3: CASSPGSVWTEAFF
J: TRBJ2-5; size: few; D: -; V: TRBV6-1; DNA: TGTGCCAGCAGTTCCGCAGGGAACGGGGGAGAGACCCAGTACTTC; CDR3: CASSSAGNGGETQYF
J: TRBJ2-2; size: -; D: -; V: TRBV27; DNA: TGTGCCAGCAGTTCCGGACAGATGGGCGGGGAGCTGTTTTTT; CDR3: CASSSGQMGGELFF
J: TRBJ2-7; size: -; D: TRBD1; V: TRBV6-2/TRBV6-3; DNA: TGTGCCAGCAGCCAGACAGGGTGGGATTTCTACGAGCAGTACTTC; CDR3: CASSQTGWDFYEQYF
J: TRBJ2-3; size: many; D: -; V: TRBV7-8; DNA: TGTGCCAGCAGTTTAGCGGATGCTAGCACAGATACGCAGTATTTT; CDR3: CASSLADASTDTQYF
J: TRBJ2-7; size: -; D: TRBD1; V: TRBV11-2; DNA: TGTGCCAGCAGCTTAAAGACAGGGTACGAGCAGTACTTC; CDR3: CASSLKTGYEQYF
J: TRBJ2-1; size: -; D: -; V: TRBV19; DNA: TGTGCCAGTAGTATTGTCTGGGAGTCAGAGGGTTACAATGAGCAGTTCTTC; CDR3: CASSIVWESEGYNEQFF
J: TRBJ2-1; size: -; D: TRBD2; V: TRBV6-1; DNA: TGTGCCAGCAGTTCCGTTAGCGGGAGGGTTCTCGCTGAGCAGTTCTTC; CDR3: CASSSVSGRVLAEQFF
J: TRBJ2-1; size: few; D: TRBD2; V: TRBV29-1; DNA: TGCAGCGTTTCCGGGACTAGCGGGTCCTACAATGAGCAGTTCTTC; CDR3: CSVSGTSGSYNEQFF
J: TRBJ2-2; size: -; D: -; V: TRBV4-1; DNA: TGCGCCAGCAGCAAGGGCGGGGAGCTGTTTTTT; CDR3: CASSKGGELFF
J: TRBJ1-2; size: many; D: -; V: TRBV29-1; DNA: TGCAGCGCTATATCAGGGTACTATGGCTACACCTTC; CDR3: CSAISGYYGYTF
J: TRBJ1-4; size: -; D: -; V: TRBV5-1; DNA: TGCGCCAGCAGCTTGCCCGTAGGGTCAACTAATGAAAAACTGTTTTTT; CDR3: CASSLPVGSTNEKLFF
J: TRBJ2-7; size: many; D: TRBD2; V: TRBV20-1; DNA: TGCAGTGCTTCCAGCGGGAGGGTCTACGAGCAGTACTTC; CDR3: CSASSGRVYEQYF
J: TRBJ2-4; size: many; D: -; V: TRBV28; DNA: TGTGCCAGCAGTTTGGGGGGCAAAAACATTCAGTACTTC; CDR3: CASSLGGKNIQYF
J: TRBJ2-1; size: -; D: TRBD2; V: TRBV19; DNA: TGTGCCAGTAGTATCGGGCTAGCGGGGAACAATGAGCAGTTCTTC; CDR3: CASSIGLAGNNEQFF
J: TRBJ1-3; size: -; D: -; V: TRBV27; DNA: TGTGCCAGCAGTATGGGACTCGCGGTTGGAAACACCATATATTTT; CDR3: CASSMGLAVGNTIYF
J: TRBJ2-3; size: many; D: TRBD2; V: TRBV28; DNA: TGTGCCAGCCCCGGAGTAGCGGGAGCAGATACGCAGTATTTT; CDR3: CASPGVAGADTQYF
J: TRBJ2-1; size: many; D: -; V: TRBV6-1; DNA: TGTGCCAGCAGCCCTTCCCCTAGACTTGAGCAGTTCTTC; CDR3: CASSPSPRLEQFF
J: TRBJ2-3; size: -; D: -; V: TRBV30; DNA: TGTGCCTGGAGTGTAGGCCTAGCCACAGATACGCAGTATTTT; CDR3: CAWSVGLATDTQYF
J: TRBJ2-4; size: many; D: -; V: TRBV20-1; DNA: TGCAGTGCTAGAGATCGTCGGAGCGTAGCCAAAAACATTCAGTACTTC; CDR3: CSARDRRSVAKNIQYF
J: TRBJ2-2; size: many; D: -; V: TRBV24-1; DNA: TGTGCCACCAGTGATTACAGGGGGGGCTCCGGGGAGCTGTTTTTT; CDR3: CATSDYRGGSGELFF
J: TRBJ2-7; size: many; D: -; V: TRBV6-5; DNA: TGTGCCAGCAGTTACTCGCACCGAGCTTCATACGAGCAGTACTTC; CDR3: CASSYSHRASYEQYF
J: TRBJ2-3; size: many; D: TRBD2; V: TRBV7-9; DNA: TGTGCCAGCAGCTTACCCCCTAGCGGGAGGAGAATCACAGATACGCAGTATTTT; CDR3: CASSLPPSGRRITDTQYF
J: TRBJ2-1; size: -; D: TRBD2; V: TRBV5-1; DNA: TGCGCCAGCAGCACCGGGACTAGCGGGAGCGGTAATGAGCAGTTCTTC; CDR3: CASSTGTSGSGNEQFF
J: TRBJ2-6; size: -; D: -; V: TRBV5-6; DNA: TGTGCCAGCAGCCTGGCCTTCGACTCTGGGGCCAACGTCCTGACTTTC; CDR3: CASSLAFDSGANVLTF
J: TRBJ2-7; size: -; D: -; V: TRBV9; DNA: TGTGCCAGCAGCGTAGGGACGGGGGAGCAGTACTTC; CDR3: CASSVGTGEQYF
J: TRBJ1-2; size: many; D: -; V: TRBV27; DNA: TGTGCCAGCAGTTTATCGGTCTCATCTAACTATGGCTACACCTTC; CDR3: CASSLSVSSNYGYTF
J: TRBJ1-2; size: few; D: -; V: TRBV7-9; DNA: TGTGCCAGCAGCTTAGTTGGGCAAGGCTACACCTTC; CDR3: CASSLVGQGYTF